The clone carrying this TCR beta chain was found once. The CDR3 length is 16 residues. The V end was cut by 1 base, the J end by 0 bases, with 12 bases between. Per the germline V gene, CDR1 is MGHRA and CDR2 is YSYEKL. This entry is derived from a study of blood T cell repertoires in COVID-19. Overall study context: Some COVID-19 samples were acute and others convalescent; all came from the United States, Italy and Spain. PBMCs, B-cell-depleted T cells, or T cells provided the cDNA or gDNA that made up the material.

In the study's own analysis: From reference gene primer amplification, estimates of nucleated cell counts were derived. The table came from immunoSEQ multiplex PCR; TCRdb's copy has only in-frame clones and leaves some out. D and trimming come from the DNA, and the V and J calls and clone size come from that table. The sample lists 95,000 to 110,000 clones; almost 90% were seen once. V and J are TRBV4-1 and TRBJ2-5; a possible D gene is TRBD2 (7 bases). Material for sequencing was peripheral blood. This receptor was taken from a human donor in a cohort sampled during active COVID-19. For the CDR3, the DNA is TGCGCCAGCAGCCAAGTGGCGGGGGCGTACCAAGAGACCCAGTACTTC. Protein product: CASSQVAGAYQETQYF.